The TCR beta chain described here comes from a study of shared clonotypes between healthy human individuals. Using immunoSEQ multiplex PCR, the repertoire was profiled, and TCRdb retains in-frame clones only, with some absent. The data contain some 500,000 clones, roughly 95% of them singletons. Sequencing was carried out using naive CD4+ T cells sorted from blood. The subset: CD45RA+ positively selected. This receptor was obtained from a woman in her twenties or thirties in good health.

The CDR3 sequence is CASSLGGRSPYEQYF. CDR3 DNA: TGTGCCAGCAGCTTAGGAGGGCGGAGCCCCTACGAGCAGTACTTC. The genes are TRBV11-2 and TRBJ2-7; perhaps TRBD2 as D (5 bases). CDR1 and CDR2 (germline): SGHAT, FQNNGV. This CDR3 comprises 15 residues. The V and J ends lost 1 base and 2 bases respectively, with 12 bases between them.